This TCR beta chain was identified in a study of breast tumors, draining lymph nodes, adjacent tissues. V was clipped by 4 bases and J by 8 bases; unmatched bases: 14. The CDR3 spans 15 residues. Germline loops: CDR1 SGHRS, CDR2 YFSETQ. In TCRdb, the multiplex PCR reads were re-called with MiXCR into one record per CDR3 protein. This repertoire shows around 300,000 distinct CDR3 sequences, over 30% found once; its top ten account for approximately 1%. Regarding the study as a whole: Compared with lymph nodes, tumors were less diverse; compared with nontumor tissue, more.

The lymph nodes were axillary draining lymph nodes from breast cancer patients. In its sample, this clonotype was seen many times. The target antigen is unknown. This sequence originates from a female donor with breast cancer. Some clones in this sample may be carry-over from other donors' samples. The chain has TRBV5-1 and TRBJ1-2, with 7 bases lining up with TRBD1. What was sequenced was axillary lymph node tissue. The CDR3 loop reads CASSPGVDRASGYTF. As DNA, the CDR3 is TGCGCCAGCAGCCCCGGTGTCGACAGGGCGAGCGGCTACACCTTC. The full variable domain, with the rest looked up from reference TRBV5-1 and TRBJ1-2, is KAGVTQTPRYLIKTRGQQVTLSCSPISGHRSVSWYQQTPGQGLQFLFEYFSETQRNKGNFPGRFSGRQFSNSRSEMNVSTLELGDSALYLCASSPGVDRASGYTFGSGTRLTVV.